This T cell receptor beta chain was retrieved from a study of T-cell reconstitution after alpha-beta-depleted transplantation in children. Study-wide points: Day-60 TCRbeta diversity that was high in some patients was derived from surviving recipient T cells and thymic progenitors. Most T-cell counts and diversity one year after the transplant came from T cells that were newly produced.

Preparation of the TCRbeta library used unique molecular identifiers. TCRdb reprocessed the PCR reads via MiXCR and lists one record per CDR3 protein. The repertoire consists of 400,000 to 550,000 distinct CDR3 sequences, with under 12% occurring once and the leading ten covering approximately 2%. This CDR3 comprises 17 residues. Trimming at V came to 2 bases and at J to 4 bases, leaving 10 bases not matched to a gene. Germline V gene data show CDR1 as SGHAT and CDR2 as FQNNGV. This clonotype was observed many times. Its specificity is unknown. The TCR was taken from a child aged 2 to 10 with inherited bone marrow failure, due to receive a stem cell transplant. The gene calls are TRBV11-2 and TRBJ2-7; 11 nucleotides line up with TRBD2. The specimen comprised PBMCs, sampled before TCRalphabeta/CD19-depleted stem cell transplant. CDR3 loop: CASSLYSGTSGAYEQYF. The CDR3, as DNA: TGTGCCAGCAGCTTATATTCGGGGACTAGCGGAGCATACGAGCAGTACTTC.